The T cell receptor beta chain described here comes from a study of blood T cells in healthy people across ages. Study conclusions and caveats: Considered underestimates were the diversity estimates obtained from one million T cells.

The amount of total RNA extracted per sample was at least 5.5 micrograms. The use of a sample-barcoded 5' primer and a J-beta primer mix characterized a second PCR of 7 to 11 cycles. A single record per CDR3 protein comes from TCRdb applying MiXCR to the 5' RACE reads. The sample has 650,000 to 1,000,000 distinct CDR3 sequences, around 36% seen once; the top ten hold over 10%. The CDR3 has 15 residues. Per the germline V gene, CDR1 is LGHDT and CDR2 is YNNKEL (reference sequence). In its sample, this clonotype was seen once. Its specificity is not known. The sample taken for sequencing was blood. This clonotype originated in a young man in good health. The rearrangement uses TRBV3-1 and TRBJ2-1; 7 bases are shared with TRBD2. The better agreement between TRBJ2-7 and the DNA end casts doubt on the J call. CDR3 nucleotides: TGTGCCAGCAGCCGCCGGGACTACCACTACAATGAGCAGTACTTC. It encodes CASSRRDYHYNEQYF.